This T cell receptor (beta chain) was sequenced for a study of cytomegalovirus exposure and HLA in healthy donors. Study observations and caveats: Analyzed later, most CMV-associated TCR beta chains appeared HLA-restricted.

CDR1 and CDR2 (germline): SGHAT, FQNNGV. The CDR3 runs 13 residues. Deletions cut 0 bases from V and 11 bases from J, with 10 bases between. PCR involved 60 Vbeta and 13 Jbeta primers. Measured with immunoSEQ multiplex PCR; TCRdb has only the in-frame clones, and not every one. The repertoire holds 140,000 to 150,000 clones, with about three quarters as singletons. With regard to this clone: The antigen is undetermined.

Sequences were obtained from PBMCs. V and J are TRBV11-2 and TRBJ1-4, with TRBD1 as a possible D gene (6 bases). This clonotype originated in a male donor in good health and CMV-seronegative. The CDR3 loop is CASSLDAGVKLFF. CDR3 nucleotides: TGTGCCAGCAGCTTAGACGCAGGGGTGAAACTGTTTTTT.